This T cell receptor beta chain was observed in a study of cytomegalovirus exposure and HLA in healthy donors (TCRdb year 2017). Background for the entire study: An earlier analysis of 550 to 700 of the donors reported more than 250 Gb of sequence data and roughly 110 million unique TCR beta sequences from roughly 200 million T cells. An early release that covered some 640 HLA-typed donors contained 250 to 350 gigabases of sequencing data and 75 million to 100 million unique TCR sequences. The genetic ancestry cluster associated with self-reported Caucasian donors included about 84% of the 398 genotyped donors. The study aimed to test whether cataloging public T cell receptors could reveal signatures of past pathogen exposure. The study profiled the T cell repertoires of hundreds of subjects by immunosequencing and related them to cytomegalovirus serostatus. Besides the first cohort of some 670 subjects, a separate validation cohort made up of 90 to 150 different subjects was used. High-throughput TCR immunosequencing, statistical association of individual TCRs with disease status, and machine learning were combined to predict cytomegalovirus infection status. A later analysis re-analyzed previously published TCR beta repertoires from 666 donors and added high-resolution HLA genotyping to study TCR occurrence patterns. Rather than using new phenotypic data, the later analysis identified candidate immune exposures from TCR beta sequences and from how often those sequences occurred across donors. An earlier analysis of 450 to 750 of the donors used high-throughput TCR beta sequencing to judge whether each TCR beta V gene segment behaved as functional or pseudogenic. Donor age, sex, ethnicity and CMV serostatus were collected together with the repertoire data. In a later genetic analysis, genome-wide SNP genotypes for about three fifths of the 666 donors were used, and that subset was treated as a discovery cohort. Every discovery cohort repertoire had been produced on one sequencing platform. HLA typing covered class I and class II loci at four-digit resolution. Typing coverage varied by locus: 629-630 donors for A, B, C, DRB1 and DQB1; roughly 560 for DQA1; more than 600 for DPA1; approximately 470 for DPB1. Four or five DR-DQ haplotypes were handled as single units for association and clustering because linkage in the cohort was strong. Across 300 to 500 genotyped donors of the cohort, an average of approximately 220,000 unique TCR beta nucleotide sequences per donor were sequenced, and approximately 17% of those sequences were non-productive. On the study overall, not on this receptor specifically: In a later analysis, the rate of TCR association differed among HLA loci, with DRB1 alleles having the most associated TCRs and HLA-C alleles having the fewest. According to a later analysis, parvovirus B19, influenza, CMV and Epstein-Barr virus appeared linked to several top co-occurrence clusters. A few of the identified cytomegalovirus-associated TCR beta chains were confirmed in vitro to be specific for cytomegalovirus antigens. Sequencing depth was assumed to be roughly uniform across donors in the presence/absence analyses, though that assumption may not hold. A further reported finding was that TCR beta sequences accurately predicted the HLA-A and HLA-B alleles for most subjects in the first cohort. Compared with equally common non-associated chains, HLA-associated TCR beta chains in a later analysis were more clonally expanded and had lower generation probabilities. The study listed over 150 TCR beta chains as associated with cytomegalovirus. Some IMGT-functional V segments, including TRBV6-2 and TRBV6-3, could not be distinguished by the 87-base-pair reads and were therefore excluded. Correlated functional status among segregating V segments might reflect linkage disequilibrium, but an unknown experimental factor could not be ruled out. According to a later analysis, most CMV-associated TCR beta chains appeared to be HLA-restricted, and the HLA associations seemed to be driven largely by CMV exposure. An association between a missense DCLRE1C variant and V-gene and J-gene trimming of TCR beta chains was found in a later genetic analysis and replicated in an independent cohort. The classifier was reported to diagnose cytomegalovirus status with high specificity and sensitivity in both the original and validation cohorts. In a later genetic analysis, fewer N-insertions in productive TCRs were reported among donors in an Asian-associated ancestry cluster than the roughly 640-donor mean. A cluster of highly shared sequence variants was judged likely to represent a technical artifact of the sequencing pipeline. Because counts were too low, 15 to 20 rarely observed V segments, including chromosome 9 orphons, were left out of the earlier analysis of 500 to 750 of the donors. An earlier analysis of 587 of the donors showed that most TCR beta V segments appeared in productive rearrangements either about 87% or about 30% of the time, which broadly matched IMGT annotations. Most TCR sequences were observed very rarely across donors, whereas some public TCRs were present in many individuals. For the cohort, immune exposure information was limited to CMV serostatus. The cohort was sequenced for TCR beta chains only, and without alpha or paired-chain data the features that could be detected were limited. Because HLA typing was missing for some donors at each locus, association tests included only the typed subset. Assigning TCR associations to individual alleles was difficult when HLA alleles, especially DR and DQ, strongly co-occurred. At a false discovery rate of 0.05, a later analysis linked around 15,000 TCR beta sequences to specific HLA alleles. According to the authors, the approach could potentially be generalized to other disease states and immunological phenotypes.

The junction shows trimming of 3 bases on V and 1 base on J, plus 6 bases between the germline ends. From its cysteine to its phenylalanine, the CDR3 spans 13 amino acids. Left in the record is the CDR3 DNA by itself, 39 bases read in frame from the first base. CDR1 and CDR2 (SGHVS, FQNEAQ) derive from the germline V gene. In total, roughly 670 healthy bone marrow donors made up the cohort. At the time of sampling, every cohort member was nominally healthy, though immune exposures that went unrecorded were likely present. The donor was CMV seronegative and was included in the group of under 450 seronegative cohort members. Every donor gave a peripheral blood sample, and the peripheral blood mononuclear cells from that sample were used for TCR beta sequencing. Genomic DNA was extracted from the blood cell samples with the Qiagen DNeasy Blood Extraction Kit. To note about this clone: No cognate antigen has been identified for it. Qualities for individual bases were not recorded, and no much larger clone is one base off.

Receptors were amplified or captured by the immunoSEQ multiplex PCR assay. For the multiplex PCR, a mixture combining 60 forward primers for TCR Vbeta segments and 13 reverse primers for TCR Jbeta segments was used. The CDR3 region of rearranged TCR beta genes was amplified from genomic DNA with a multiplex PCR assay. The amplified TCR beta libraries were sequenced on the Illumina HiSeq System as 87-base-pair reads. The authors' analysis ran thus. In a later analysis, tens of millions of unique TCR beta chains were counted across the approximately 640 repertoires, and around 11 million of these chains were shared by at least two donors. A nearest-neighbor algorithm error-corrected the raw reads and collapsed the reads into unique sequences, merging closely related sequences to remove PCR and sequencing errors. CDR3 sequences were aligned to IMGT reference sequences to assign V, D and J gene segments. For a sequence to be retained, a match of at least six nucleotides was required to both a V gene segment and a J gene segment. A rearrangement counted as productive if the CDR3 had no stop codons and remained in frame with V and J, and every other rearrangement counted as non-productive. CDR3 was defined by IMGT convention, running from the second conserved V-encoded cysteine to the conserved J-encoded phenylalanine. In an earlier analysis of roughly 580 of the donors, sequences lacking an unambiguous match to a single V gene segment were excluded. An earlier analysis of a few hundred of the donors called V segments functional above 56.7% productive rearrangements and segregating when the between-donor standard deviation exceeded 5%. A statistical classification framework was developed to diagnose cytomegalovirus status using the catalog of TCR beta chain sequences. A later analysis assigned V and J genes by comparing TCR nucleotide sequences with IMGT/GENE-DB human TR gene sequences. The TCRdist pipeline was used in a later analysis to assign CDR3 sequences and most-parsimonious VDJ recombination scenarios. A later analysis defined each TCR beta chain by its CDR3 amino acid sequence plus V-gene family, and excluded reads lacking a unique V-gene family. In a later analysis, a few hundred highly shared, low-generation-probability nucleotide sequences were removed to address suspected cross-contamination and a sequencing artifact. A later analysis calculated a clonal expansion index for each public chain from normalized within-repertoire ranks of inferred template counts. A later analysis computed generation probabilities with a VDJ recombination model fitted to out-of-frame rearrangements, and checked the results against IGoR. In a later analysis, hypergeometric tests were used to score TCR-TCR, TCR-HLA and TCR-CMV co-occurrence, with a repertoire-size bias correction applied to TCR pairs. False discovery rates were estimated in a later analysis by permuting HLA or CMV assignments 20 times. In a later analysis, co-occurring TCRs were grouped with DBSCAN, and TCRdist sequence similarity was added when clustering was performed within HLA-allele-positive subsets. For co-occurrence clustering, repertoires with fewer than 30,000 or more than 120,000 public chains were excluded, along with roughly 5 repertoires with anomalous nucleotide sharing. Drawn from immuneACCESS, this table holds only the in-frame rearrangements with V and J called that TCRdb kept. Clones are partly lost; checked studies trace under half to an unresolved V gene and leave the rest unexplained. The V and J calls and clone size are taken from that table; D and trimming were inferred from the DNA. Across this sample there are some 110,000 clones, with around 74% seen only once. 1.5% to 2% of the sample is held by the ten biggest clonotypes.

The sequencing sample was made of PBMCs. In this chain, TRBV7-8 is recombined with TRBJ1-1; the D gene is not confidently resolved. This clonotype was sampled from a woman between 18 and 29 years old in good health and CMV-seronegative. The CDR3 here reads CASSLQSNTEAFF. The DNA sequence follows: TGTGCCAGCAGCTTGCAGTCGAACACTGAAGCTTTCTTT.